Below are 16 T cell receptor beta chains sequenced from a single sample in a study of blood T cell repertoires in COVID-19. Sequencing used immunoSEQ multiplex PCR; TCRdb keeps in-frame clones, though not all of them. The repertoire consists of tens of thousands of clones, with 65% to 90% occurring once and the leading ten covering more than 20%. Sample: peripheral blood. The receptors stem from a man in his 60s with acute or convalescent COVID-19.

The chain combines TRBV7-2 with TRBJ2-7; tentatively, D is TRBD1 (5 bases). The CDR3 runs to 13 residues. From germline, CDR1 is SGHTA and CDR2 FQGNSA. V lost 3 bases and J lost 2, with 8 bases in between. The CDR3 DNA follows: TGTGCCAGCAGCTTGGTAGGGGCCTACGAGCAGTACGTC. Its protein product is CASSLVGAYEQYV.

The gene calls are TRBV5-1 and TRBJ2-1, with 7 bases lining up with TRBD2. Germline CDR1 is SGHRS and CDR2 is YFSETQ. CDR3 length: 16 amino acids. The J segment lost 2 bases and the V segment lost 1 base, leaving 6 bases of the junction unmatched. CDR3: CASSLITGGPYNEQFF. The CDR3 bases are TGCGCCAGCAGCTTGATCACGGGGGGTCCCTACAATGAGCAGTTCTTC.

This clone occurred once. The chain carries TRBV14 and TRBJ2-7; 10 bases agree with TRBD1. The CDR3 has 17 amino acids. Germline V gene sequence: CDR1 SGHDN, CDR2 FVKESK. V lost 3 bases to trimming and J lost 0 bases; unmatched junction nucleotides: 8. The CDR3 nucleotides are TGTGCCAGCAGCCACCTCGGACAGGGGGGCAGCTCCTACGAGCAGTACTTC. Its protein product is CASSHLGQGGSSYEQYF.

This sequence joins TRBV5-4 and TRBJ2-5, with 7 bases matching TRBD1. The CDR3 consists of 13 residues. The trim removed 5 bases at V and 3 bases at J, leaving 4 bases unmatched. Germline V gives CDR1 SGHNT, CDR2 YYREEE (reference sequence). The CDR3 spells CASRPTGKETQYF. The DNA for the CDR3 is TGTGCCAGCAGACCGACAGGGAAAGAGACCCAGTACTTC.

This clone was counted between two and nine times. The chain links TRBV7-9 to TRBJ2-3; 8 nucleotides agree with TRBD2. The CDR3 consists of 17 residues. Germline lookup yields CDR1 SEHNR and CDR2 FQNEAQ (reference sequence). J gave up 2 bases and V 5 bases, and 12 bases lay outside the gene matches. CDR3 loop: CASSLHRSGGTTDTQYF. CDR3 nucleotides: TGTGCCAGCAGCCTCCACCGGAGCGGGGGAACCACAGATACGCAGTATTTT.

V and J are TRBV11-2 and TRBJ2-7; 10 positions match TRBD1. V gave up 5 bases and J gave up 3 bases; unmatched junction bases: 7. CDR1 and CDR2 (germline): SGHAT, FQNNGV. The CDR3 has 15 residues. CDR3 sequence (DNA): TGTGCCAGCAGCGAAGGGACAGGGGCGGGCTACGAGCAGTACTTC. Protein product: CASSEGTGAGYEQYF.

The chain recombines TRBV27 with TRBJ2-2; maybe TRBD2 (6 bases). CDR1 and CDR2 (germline): MNHEY, SMNVEV (reference sequence). The CDR3 contains 14 residues. The V end was cut by 2 bases, the J end by 4 bases, with 8 bases between. The CDR3 DNA is TGTGCCAGCAGTTTACTCGGGGGCACCGGGGAGCTGTTTTTT. As protein: CASSLLGGTGELFF.

The chain uses TRBV5-4 and TRBJ1-2; D is undetermined. V lost 4 bases, J lost 2 bases, and 12 bases lay in between. Looked up from germline, CDR1 is SGHNT and CDR2 is YYREEE (reference sequence). This CDR3 is built from 14 residues. The DNA of the CDR3 is TGTGCCAGCAGCCCGCGGGGTGAGAACTATGGCTACACCTTC. Protein product: CASSPRGENYGYTF.

This clone occurred a few times. V gene TRBV27 combines with J gene TRBJ2-1; TRBD2 is a possible D gene (6 bases). Trimming removed 3 bases at V and 5 bases at J, with 17 bases between. CDR1 is MNHEY, CDR2 SMNVEV, per germline (reference sequence). The CDR3 has 16 amino acids. The CDR3 bases are TGTGCCAGCAGTTTCGGCGGGGTGGCGTCCAACAATGAGCAGTTCTTC. It specifies CASSFGGVASNNEQFF.

The genes are TRBV6-6 and TRBJ1-5; D perhaps matches TRBD1 (5 bases). CDR3 size: 14 residues. V dropped 4 bases and J dropped 6 bases, with 13 bases sitting between them. Germline values: CDR1 MNHNY, CDR2 SVGAGI (reference sequence). CDR3 sequence (DNA): TGTGCCAGCAGTTTAAAAGGAAGGGGTCAGCCCCAGCATTTT. Translated: CASSLKGRGQPQHF.

J is TRBJ2-3 and V is TRBV5-1, with D possibly matching TRBD1 (5 bases). V lost 1 base and J 4 bases, leaving 19 bases between the germline ends. The germline gives CDR1 SGHRS, CDR2 YFSETQ. The CDR3 length is 17 residues. The CDR3 protein is CASSLPTTSGSADTQYF. CDR3 DNA sequence: TGCGCCAGCAGCTTGCCAACGACTTCAGGGTCGGCAGATACGCAGTATTTT.

This clone was observed a single time. The chain has TRBV19 and TRBJ1-6; possibly TRBD1 for D (6 bases). Trimming shortened V by 5 bases and J by 8 bases, and 28 bases separated the two germline ends. Germline CDR1 is LNHDA and CDR2 is SQIVND (reference sequence). This CDR3 has 19 amino acids. The CDR3: CASSPSSRDIYLLDSPLHF. CDR3 DNA sequence: TGTGCCAGTAGTCCATCGTCCCGGGACATTTATTTACTGGATTCACCCCTCCACTTT. Drawing the rest from reference TRBV19 and TRBJ1-6, the complete variable domain is DGGITQSPKYLFRKEGQNVTLSCEQNLNHDAMYWYRQDPGQGLRLIYYSQIVNDFQKGDIAEGYSVSREKKESFPLTVTSAQKNPTAFYLCASSPSSRDIYLLDSPLHFGNGTRLTVT.

The chain combines TRBV2 with TRBJ2-6; D unresolved. The germline CDR1 and CDR2 sequences are SNHLY and FYNNEI. The CDR3 is 15 amino acids. Trimming took 6 bases from V and 4 from J, leaving 13 bases between them. DNA of the CDR3: TGTGCCAGCAGCCGAGACTTAACGGGGGCCAACGTCCTGACTTTC. Translating gives CASSRDLTGANVLTF. Together with reference TRBV2 and TRBJ2-6, the CDR3 gives the full variable domain: EPEVTQTPSHQVTQMGQEVILRCVPISNHLYFYWYRQILGQKVEFLVSFYNNEISEKSEIFDDQFSVERPDGSNFTLKIRSTKLEDSAMYFCASSRDLTGANVLTFGAGSRLTVL.

The V and J genes are TRBV7-8 and TRBJ2-1; 9 nucleotides agree with TRBD2. CDR3 length equals 16 residues. Germline-derived CDR1 and CDR2 are SGHVS and FQNEAQ. Losses at the gene ends were 0 bases for V and 4 bases for J; bases not matched to a gene: 4. CDR3: CASSLASGGIYNEQFF. The CDR3, as DNA: TGTGCCAGCAGCTTAGCTAGCGGGGGCATTTACAATGAGCAGTTCTTC.

The chain joins TRBV24-1 to TRBJ1-2, with unresolved D. The CDR3 consists of 11 residues. Looked up from germline, CDR1 is KGHDR and CDR2 is SFDVKD. V lost 5 bases, J lost 6 bases, and 6 bases lay in between. CDR3 nucleotides: TGTGCCACCAGTGCTGGGCATGGCTACACCTTC. It specifies CATSAGHGYTF.

CDR3 residues: CASSRMIGQGFSTNEKLFF. CDR3 sequence (DNA): TGCGCCAGCAGCCGCATGATTGGGCAGGGCTTCAGCACTAATGAAAAACTGTTTTTT. This chain uses TRBV4-1 with TRBJ1-4, with TRBD1 as a possible D gene (5 bases). The V end was cut by 4 bases, the J end by 2 bases, with 23 bases between. CDR3 size: 19 residues. Germline loops: CDR1 MGHRA, CDR2 YSYEKL.